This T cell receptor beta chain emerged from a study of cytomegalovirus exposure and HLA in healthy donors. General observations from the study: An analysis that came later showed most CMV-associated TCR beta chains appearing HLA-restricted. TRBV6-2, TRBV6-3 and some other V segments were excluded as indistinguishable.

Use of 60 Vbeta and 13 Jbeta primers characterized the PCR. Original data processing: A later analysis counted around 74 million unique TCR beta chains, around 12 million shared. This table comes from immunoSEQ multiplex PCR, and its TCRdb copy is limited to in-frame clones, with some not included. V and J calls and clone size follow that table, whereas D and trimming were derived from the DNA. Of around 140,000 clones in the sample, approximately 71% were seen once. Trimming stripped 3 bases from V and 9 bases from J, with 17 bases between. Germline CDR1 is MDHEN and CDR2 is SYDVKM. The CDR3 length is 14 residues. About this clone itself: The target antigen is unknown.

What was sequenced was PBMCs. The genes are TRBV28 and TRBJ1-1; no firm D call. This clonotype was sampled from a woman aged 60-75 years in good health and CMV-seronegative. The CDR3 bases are TGTGCCAGCAGTTTTGGGCAGACACCCTATCAAGCTTTCTTT. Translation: CASSFGQTPYQAFF.